This T cell receptor (beta chain) was sequenced during a study of T cells in tumors after PD-1 blockade. TCRdb keeps only in-frame clones here, not all; method: immunoSEQ multiplex PCR. In the table there are approximately 34,000 clones, roughly 73% of which are singletons. V shed 8 bases, J shed 10 bases, and the junction held 16 bases outside the gene matches. CDR3 length: 14 residues. Per the germline V gene, CDR1 is MDHEN and CDR2 is SYDVKM. This rearrangement joins TRBV28 to TRBJ1-2; 7 bases match TRBD1. The receptor comes from a human donor with basal cell carcinoma. The sequenced sample was PBMCs, obtained after anti-PD-1 treatment. CDR3 loop: CASGPTGTDSYYTF. The CDR3 DNA is TGTGCCAGCGGACCGACCGGGACAGACAGCTACTACACCTTC.